This TCR beta chain originates from a study of CD8+ T cells in alopecia areata. This clone was counted a few times. The antigen is unknown. Germline V gives CDR1 SGDLS, CDR2 YYNGEE. The CDR3 runs 15 residues. V lost 3 bases, J lost 3 bases, and 7 bases stayed unmatched. Points from the study as a whole: Greater clonality was observed in lesional scalp samples, especially alopecia totalis/universalis, versus normal scalp. Sequencing of scalp samples also captures resident alphabeta T cells of normal skin. Unlike in mice, where it was clearer, TCR sharing across patients was less clear, possibly HLA-related.

Extraction of RNA preceded its reverse transcription into cDNA, which served as the sequencing template. The table came from immunoSEQ multiplex PCR; TCRdb's copy has only in-frame clones and leaves some out. The sample comprises some 100,000 clones, roughly 68% of which are singletons, and about 3% rests with the top ten. PBMC-derived CD4+ and CD8+ T cells were sorted. This clonotype originated in a human donor in good health. The sequenced sample consisted of CD4+ T cells sorted from blood. The V call is TRBV9, the J call TRBJ2-7, with 9 positions matching TRBD1. CDR3: CASSDGTGSGYEQYF. CDR3 DNA: TGTGCCAGCAGCGACGGGACAGGGAGCGGCTACGAGCAGTACTTC.